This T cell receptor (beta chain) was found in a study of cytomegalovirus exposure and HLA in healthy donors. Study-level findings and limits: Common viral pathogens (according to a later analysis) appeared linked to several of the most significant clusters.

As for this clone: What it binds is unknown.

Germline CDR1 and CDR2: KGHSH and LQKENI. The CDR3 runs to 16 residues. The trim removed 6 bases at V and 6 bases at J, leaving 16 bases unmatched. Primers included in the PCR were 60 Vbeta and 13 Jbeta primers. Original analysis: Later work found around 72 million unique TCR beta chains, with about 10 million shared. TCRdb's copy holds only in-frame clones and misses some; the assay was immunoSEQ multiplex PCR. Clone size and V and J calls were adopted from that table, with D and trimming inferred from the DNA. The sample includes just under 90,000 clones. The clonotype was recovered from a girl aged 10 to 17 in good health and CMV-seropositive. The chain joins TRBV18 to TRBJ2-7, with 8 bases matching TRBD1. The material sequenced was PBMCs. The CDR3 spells CASSSVEGQGDREQYF. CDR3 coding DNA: TGTGCCAGCTCCTCTGTGGAAGGACAGGGTGATCGCGAGCAGTACTTC.